The clone carrying this TCR beta chain turned up a few times. The target antigen is unknown. TCR alpha and TCR beta cDNA libraries carrying sample barcodes and UMIs were produced by 5'RACE using constant-segment primers. MiXCR, applied by TCRdb to the 5' RACE reads, yields one record per CDR3 protein. The table includes 350,000 to 500,000 distinct CDR3 sequences, roughly 20% detected once. This sample is drawn from a study of T-cell memory formation after mild COVID-19. The wider study: Clusters were largely donor specific.

Germline CDR1 and CDR2: SGHRS and YFSETQ. V gave up 6 bases and J gave up 4 bases; unmatched junction bases: 5. This CDR3 comprises 14 residues. Study-wide findings and caveats: The appearance of some responding clones in pre-infection memory suggested that cross-reactive memory joined. CM and EM subsets held most contracting CD4+ clones; EMRA held CD8+ ones.

The chain uses TRBV5-1 and TRBJ2-1; 9 nucleotides match TRBD2. This TCR derives from an adult woman who had mild COVID-19 (a few samples of this study predate the infection). Cell type and time point are not known. Input material: PBMCs or a T cell subset sorted from them (not recorded which). The CDR3 is CASTWTSVYNEQFF. CDR3 nucleotides: TGCGCCAGCACATGGACTAGCGTTTACAATGAGCAGTTCTTC.